This entry is about one T cell receptor (beta chain). CDR3 length: 16 residues. V was pared by 2 bases and J by 5 bases, with 15 bases between. Per the germline V gene, CDR1 is MDHEN and CDR2 is SYDVKM. Here immunoSEQ multiplex PCR was the method, and the copy in TCRdb shows in-frame clones only, minus some. The data contain about 49,000 clones, more than 65% of them singletons. This entry comes from a study of blood T cell repertoires in COVID-19. Background on the study: COVID-19 samples from acute and convalescent phases originated in the United States, Italy and Spain.

V is TRBV28 and J is TRBJ2-2; D gene unclear. Specimen: peripheral blood. The TCR comes from a woman aged 70-85 years with acute or convalescent COVID-19. In DNA form, the CDR3 reads TGTGCCAGCAGTTTACCGGCAGCACCAGCGACCGGGGAGCTGTTTTTT. Protein: CASSLPAAPATGELFF.